Listed below are T cell receptor beta chains from one sample, sequenced in a study of CXCR3-negative and CXCR3-positive naive CD8 T cells. TCRdb reprocessed the 5' RACE reads, with one entry per CDR3 protein and no DNA. There are 50,000 to 70,000 distinct CDR3 sequences in the sample, with 0.53% held by the top ten. The sequencing sample was made of naive CXCR3+ CD8+ T cells from blood. The receptors were sampled from a human donor in good health. Some clones in this sample may be carry-over from other donors' samples. Both conserved end residues are part of each CDR3.

CASRGGTGELFF	TRBJ2-2	TRBV12-3/TRBV12-4
CASSQGGGSYNEQFF	TRBJ2-1	TRBV4-3
CAISESQGAYNSPLHF	TRBJ1-6	TRBV10-3
CAGAGTGELFF	TRBJ2-2	TRBV12-3/TRBV12-4
CASGTRAETNYGYTF	TRBJ1-2	TRBV2
CASSPRLDATDTQYF	TRBJ2-3	TRBV28
CASSSVGFGAEAFF	TRBJ1-1	TRBV7-2
CAWSPPGQGAYEQYF	TRBJ2-7	TRBV30
CASSLDPSTTEAFF	TRBJ1-1	TRBV5-5
CASSLAPRGSGELFF	TRBJ2-2	TRBV5-1
CSVEIGQAYEQYF	TRBJ2-7	TRBV29-1
CASSIAGGLAGGREQYF	TRBJ2-7	TRBV27
CASGRRGDGYTF	TRBJ1-2	TRBV7-6
CASSPVGGGNEQFF	TRBJ2-1	TRBV7-3
CASSSLTGPKYNEQFF	TRBJ2-1	TRBV6-6
CASGFGQPQHF	TRBJ1-5	TRBV12-5
CASSLVAGGEQYF	TRBJ2-7	TRBV7-9
CASSPTGGANYGYTF	TRBJ1-2	TRBV27
CASSADLLGAVSLNTEAFF	TRBJ1-1	TRBV9
CASSSTVVGKNIQYF	TRBJ2-4	TRBV7-9
CASSQVTVGELFF	TRBJ2-2	TRBV4-2
CASSGTLNTGELFF	TRBJ2-2	TRBV12-3/TRBV12-4
CASSLLAGLRETQYF	TRBJ2-5	TRBV11-1
CASNQARQLVAGELFF	TRBJ2-2	TRBV7-9
CASSYSGGQGEKLFF	TRBJ1-4	TRBV6-5
CASSQEDRDRGNYGYTF	TRBJ1-2	TRBV4-2
CASSLRTPDEQYF	TRBJ2-7	TRBV7-2
CASSLTTGGPSTDTQYF	TRBJ2-3	TRBV28
CSGTGGGVENTEAFF	TRBJ1-1	TRBV29-1
CASSLVGNEKLFF	TRBJ1-4	TRBV7-9
CASSSGGPGQGGNTIYF	TRBJ1-3	TRBV27
CASRLYSNQPQHF	TRBJ1-5	TRBV28
CASSFGSNQPQHF	TRBJ1-5	TRBV12-3/TRBV12-4
CSVDGTGDYEQYF	TRBJ2-7	TRBV29-1
CASSQEAAVNIQYF	TRBJ2-4	TRBV4-2